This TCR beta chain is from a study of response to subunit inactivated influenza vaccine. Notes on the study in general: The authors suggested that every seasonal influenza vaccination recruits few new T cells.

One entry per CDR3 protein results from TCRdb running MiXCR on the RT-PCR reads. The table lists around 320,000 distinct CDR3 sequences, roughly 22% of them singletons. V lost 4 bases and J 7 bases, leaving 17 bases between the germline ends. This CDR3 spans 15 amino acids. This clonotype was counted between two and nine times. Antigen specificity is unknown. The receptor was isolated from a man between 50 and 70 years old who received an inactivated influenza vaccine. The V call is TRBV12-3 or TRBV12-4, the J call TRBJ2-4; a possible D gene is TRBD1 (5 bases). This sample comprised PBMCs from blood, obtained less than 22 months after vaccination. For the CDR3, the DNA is TGTGCCAGCAGTTCAATGACAGATTTCCGTAACATTCAGTACTTC. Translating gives CASSSMTDFRNIQYF.